This entry lists 16 T cell receptor beta chains sequenced from one sample in a study of T cell responses to AZD1222 COVID-19 vaccine. Sequenced by immunoSEQ multiplex PCR; TCRdb stores in-frame clones only, minus some. The sample records tens of thousands of clones, about 88% being singletons. The sequenced sample was peripheral blood, obtained 28 days after the second AZD1222 dose. The receptors stem from an adult who received the AZD1222 COVID-19 vaccine.

The V and J genes are TRBV4-1 and TRBJ2-2, with a possible D match to TRBD1 (6 bases). There are 16 residues in the CDR3. V was shortened by 0 bases and J by 1 base, with 9 bases between the two germline ends. CDR1 is MGHRA and CDR2 is YSYEKL in the germline V gene. The CDR3 DNA reads as TGCGCCAGCAGCCAAGAGGACAGAGTGAACACCGGGGAGCTGTTTTTT. This encodes CASSQEDRVNTGELFF.

The chain carries TRBV11-3 and TRBJ2-1; D is uncertain. Germline assignment: CDR1 SGHNT and CDR2 YENEEA. Trimming removed 1 base from V and 5 bases from J, with 9 bases in between. The CDR3 covers 14 residues. CDR3 sequence reads: CASSLVRRNNEQFF. The CDR3 nucleotides are TGTGCCAGCAGCTTAGTACGGCGGAACAATGAGCAGTTCTTC. Full variable domain (rest looked up from reference TRBV11-3 and TRBJ2-1): EAGVVQSPRYKIIEKKQPVAFWCNPISGHNTLYWYLQNLGQGPELLIRYENEEAVDDSQLPKDRFSAERLKGVDSTLKIQPAELGDSAVYLCASSLVRRNNEQFFGPGTRLTVL.

Written as DNA, the CDR3 is TGTGCCAGCAGTTTGGGGCAGAACAATGAGCAGTTCTTC. Residues: CASSLGQNNEQFF. The V and J genes are TRBV27 and TRBJ2-1, with D possibly TRBD1 on 5 matching bases. The germline V and J ends were trimmed by 3 bases and 5 bases, with 8 bases remaining between them. This CDR3 is built from 13 residues. Germline CDR1 and CDR2: MNHEY and SMNVEV (reference sequence).

Only one count was recorded for this clone. The chain carries TRBV28 and TRBJ2-7, with 10 bases aligning to TRBD2. The CDR3 sequence is 16 residues long. The junction had 7 bases not matched to a gene; V was cut back by 3 bases and J by 2 bases. From germline, CDR1 is MDHEN and CDR2 SYDVKM. CDR3 in amino acids: CASSLGGLATPYEQYF. CDR3 DNA: TGTGCCAGCAGTTTGGGGGGACTAGCGACTCCCTACGAGCAGTACTTC.

The gene calls are TRBV27 and TRBJ1-6; weak D call: TRBD1 (5 bases). Trimming pared 2 bases from V and 7 bases from J, leaving 12 bases between. The germline V gene has CDR1 MNHEY and CDR2 SMNVEV (reference sequence). This CDR3 contains 15 residues. In DNA form, the CDR3 reads TGTGCCAGCAGTTTAAAGGGACGGCTGAATTCACCCCTCCACTTT. Its translation: CASSLKGRLNSPLHF.

This clone was found a few times. The chain carries TRBV19 and TRBJ1-6; D unclear. Germline values: CDR1 LNHDA, CDR2 SQIVND (reference sequence). The CDR3 totals 14 residues. Trimming took 2 bases from V and 7 from J, leaving 9 bases between them. In DNA, the CDR3 is TGTGCCAGTAGTATAAACGCGGGCAATTCACCCCTCCACTTT. Its protein is CASSINAGNSPLHF.

The chain combines TRBV11-2 with TRBJ2-5, with D perhaps matching TRBD2 (6 bases). Germline CDR1 SGHAT, CDR2 FQNNGV. Trimming removed 0 bases at V and 4 bases at J, with 12 bases between. The CDR3 has 15 amino acids. The CDR3 is CASSLDWSGVETQYF. The CDR3, as DNA: TGTGCCAGCAGCTTAGATTGGTCGGGAGTAGAGACCCAGTACTTC.

The V gene is TRBV4-2, the J gene TRBJ2-1; TRBD2 agrees at 10 bases. The germline CDR1 and CDR2 sequences are LGHNA and YNFKEQ. The CDR3 runs to 19 residues. The J segment lost 2 bases and the V segment lost 0 bases, leaving 10 bases of the junction unmatched. CDR3 sequence: CASSQDPPRLAGAYNEQFF. Here the CDR3 DNA reads TGTGCCAGCAGCCAAGATCCCCCTAGGCTAGCGGGAGCCTACAATGAGCAGTTCTTC.

This clone was detected once. The chain combines TRBV9 with TRBJ2-1; TRBD2 is a possible D gene (5 bases). Trimming took 0 bases from V and 6 from J, leaving 7 bases between them. Germline V CDR1 and CDR2: SGDLS, YYNGEE. The CDR3 covers 13 residues. CDR3 protein: CASSVGRGNEQFF. The CDR3 nucleotides read TGTGCCAGCAGCGTAGGACGGGGCAATGAGCAGTTCTTC.

This sequence joins TRBV11-3 and TRBJ2-5; D not resolved. CDR3 length: 15 residues. In germline, CDR1 is SGHNT, CDR2 YENEEA. V was shortened by 0 bases and J by 5 bases, with 13 bases between the two germline ends. The CDR3 bases are TGTGCCAGCAGCTTAGATCGTGCCCCGCGGGAGACCCAGTACTTC. As protein: CASSLDRAPRETQYF.

This clone has only one observation. The gene calls are TRBV29-1 and TRBJ1-1; weak D call: TRBD1 (6 bases). Germline lookup yields CDR1 SQVTM and CDR2 ANQGSEA. V lost 6 bases, J lost 1 base, and 12 bases lay in between. This CDR3 spans 13 amino acids. CDR3 DNA sequence: TGCAGCGTCGGGGGCAGGGCGAACACTGAAGCTTTCTTT. It encodes CSVGGRANTEAFF. The complete variable domain, with remaining parts taken from reference TRBV29-1 and TRBJ1-1, reads SAVISQKPSRDICQRGTSLTIQCQVDSQVTMMFWYRQQPGQSLTLIATANQGSEATYESGFVIDKFPISRPNLTFSTLTVSNMSPEDSSIYLCSVGGRANTEAFFGQGTRLTVV.

In this sample, this clone turned up once. The chain recombines TRBV4-1 with TRBJ2-2; 8 positions match TRBD1. Germline-derived CDR1 and CDR2 are MGHRA and YSYEKL. V trimming: 4 bases; J trimming: 3 bases; junction bases outside the gene matches: 10. There are 17 residues in the CDR3. CDR3 nucleotide sequence: TGCGCCAGCAGCCGATTCGCAGGGGGCAGAGACACCGGGGAGCTGTTTTTT. Translating it yields CASSRFAGGRDTGELFF.

This rearrangement joins TRBV9 to TRBJ2-3, with a tentative D call TRBD1 (5 bases). CDR1 SGDLS and CDR2 YYNGEE come from the germline V gene. The CDR3 has 15 residues. V dropped 0 bases and J dropped 7 bases, with 15 bases sitting between them. CDR3 protein: CASSVESGSSYTQYF. The DNA of the CDR3 is TGTGCCAGCAGCGTAGAGTCAGGGTCATCATATACGCAGTATTTT.

The chain uses TRBV7-2 and TRBJ2-2, with a possible D match to TRBD2 (5 bases). The CDR3 contains 16 residues. Looked up from germline, CDR1 is SGHTA and CDR2 is FQGNSA. V dropped 0 bases and J dropped 1 base, with 9 bases sitting between them. The CDR3 sequence: CASSLAVRGNTGELFF. The CDR3 DNA reads as TGTGCCAGCAGCTTAGCAGTACGGGGGAACACCGGGGAGCTGTTTTTT.

The V gene is TRBV19, the J gene TRBJ1-5; D is uncertain. V was pared by 3 bases and J by 1 base, with 13 bases between. This CDR3 is built from 16 residues. Germline lookup yields CDR1 LNHDA and CDR2 SQIVND (reference sequence). CDR3 amino acids: CASSISSMFSNQPQHF. As DNA, the CDR3 is TGTGCCAGTAGTATCTCCTCCATGTTCAGCAATCAGCCCCAGCATTTT.

The rearrangement links TRBV3-1 (or the pseudogene TRBV3-2) to TRBJ2-1; 13 bases match TRBD2. V shed 2 bases, J shed 2 bases, and the junction held 6 bases outside the gene matches. The CDR3 sequence is 18 residues long. CDR1 and CDR2 from the germline V gene are LGHDT and YNNKEL (reference sequence). CDR3 bases: TGTGCCAGCAGCCAACAGGGACTAGCGGGAAAACCCTACAATGAGCAGTTCTTC. Amino acids: CASSQQGLAGKPYNEQFF.